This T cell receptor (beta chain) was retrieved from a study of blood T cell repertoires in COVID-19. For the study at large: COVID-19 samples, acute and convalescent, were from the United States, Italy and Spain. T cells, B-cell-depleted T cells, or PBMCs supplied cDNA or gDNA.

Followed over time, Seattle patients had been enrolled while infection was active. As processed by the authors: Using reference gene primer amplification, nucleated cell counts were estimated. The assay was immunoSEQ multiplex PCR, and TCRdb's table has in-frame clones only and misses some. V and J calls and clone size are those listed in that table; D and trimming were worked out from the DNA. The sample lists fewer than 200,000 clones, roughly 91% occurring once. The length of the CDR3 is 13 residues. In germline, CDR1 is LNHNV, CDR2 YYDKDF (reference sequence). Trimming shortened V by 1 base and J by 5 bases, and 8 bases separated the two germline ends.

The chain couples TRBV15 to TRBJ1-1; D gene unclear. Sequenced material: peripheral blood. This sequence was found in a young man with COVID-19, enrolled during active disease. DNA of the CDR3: TGTGCCACCAGCAGAGCGGGATGGACTGAAGCTTTCTTT. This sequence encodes CATSRAGWTEAFF.